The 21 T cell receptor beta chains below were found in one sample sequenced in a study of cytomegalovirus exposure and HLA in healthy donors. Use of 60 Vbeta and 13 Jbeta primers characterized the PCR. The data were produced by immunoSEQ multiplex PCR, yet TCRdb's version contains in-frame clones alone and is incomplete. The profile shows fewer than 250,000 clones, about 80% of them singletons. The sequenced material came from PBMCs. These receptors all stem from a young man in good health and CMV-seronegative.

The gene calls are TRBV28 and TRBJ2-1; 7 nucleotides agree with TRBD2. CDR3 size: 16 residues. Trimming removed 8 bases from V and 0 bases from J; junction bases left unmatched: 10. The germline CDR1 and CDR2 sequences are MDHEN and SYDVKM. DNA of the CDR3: TGTGCCAGCGGAATCCCCGGGACTAACTCCTACAATGAGCAGTTCTTC. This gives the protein CASGIPGTNSYNEQFF.

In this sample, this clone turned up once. The CDR3 region has the DNA TGTGCCTGGAGCCAAAGCCCGGAAAAACTGTTTTTT. It yields the protein CAWSQSPEKLFF. This chain uses TRBV30 with TRBJ1-4; D unresolved. Trimming took 3 bases from V and 8 from J, leaving 10 bases between them. The CDR3 contains 12 residues. Germline lookup yields CDR1 GTSNPN and CDR2 SVGIG (reference sequence).

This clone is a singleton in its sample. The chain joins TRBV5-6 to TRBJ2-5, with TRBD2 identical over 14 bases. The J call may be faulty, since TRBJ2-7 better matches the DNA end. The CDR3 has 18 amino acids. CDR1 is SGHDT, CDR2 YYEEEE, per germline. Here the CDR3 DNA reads TGTGCCAGCAGCCCCCTCCGGACTAGCGGGAGGTTCTCCTACGAGCAGTACTTC. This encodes CASSPLRTSGRFSYEQYF.

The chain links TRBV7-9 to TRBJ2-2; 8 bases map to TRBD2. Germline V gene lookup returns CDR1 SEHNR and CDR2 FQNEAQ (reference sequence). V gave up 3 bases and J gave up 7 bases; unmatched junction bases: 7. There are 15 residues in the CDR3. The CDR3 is CASSFLAGGFGELFF. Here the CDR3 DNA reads TGTGCCAGCAGCTTTCTTGCGGGAGGTTTCGGGGAGCTGTTTTTT.

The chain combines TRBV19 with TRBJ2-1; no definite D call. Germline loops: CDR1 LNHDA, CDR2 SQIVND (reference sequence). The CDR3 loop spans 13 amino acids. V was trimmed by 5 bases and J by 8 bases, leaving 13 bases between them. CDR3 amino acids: CASSGYFGDEQFF. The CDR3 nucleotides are TGTGCCAGTAGTGGATACTTCGGAGATGAGCAGTTCTTC.

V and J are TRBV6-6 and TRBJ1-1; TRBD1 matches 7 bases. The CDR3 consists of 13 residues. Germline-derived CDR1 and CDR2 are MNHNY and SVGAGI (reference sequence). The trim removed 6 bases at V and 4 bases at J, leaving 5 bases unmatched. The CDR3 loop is CASSRQGITEAFF. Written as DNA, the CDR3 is TGTGCCAGCAGCCGACAGGGCATCACTGAAGCTTTCTTT.

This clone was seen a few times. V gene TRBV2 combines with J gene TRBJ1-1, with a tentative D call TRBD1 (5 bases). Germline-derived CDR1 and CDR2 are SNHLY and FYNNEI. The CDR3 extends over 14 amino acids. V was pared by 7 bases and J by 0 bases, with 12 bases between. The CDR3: CASTDGGLNTEAFF. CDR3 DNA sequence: TGTGCCAGCACCGACGGGGGATTGAACACTGAAGCTTTCTTT.

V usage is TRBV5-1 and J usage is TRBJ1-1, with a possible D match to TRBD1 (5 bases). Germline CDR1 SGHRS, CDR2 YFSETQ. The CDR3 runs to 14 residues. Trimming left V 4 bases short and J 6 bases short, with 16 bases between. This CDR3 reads CASSGGTLSAEAFF. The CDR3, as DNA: TGCGCCAGCAGCGGCGGGACTTTATCAGCTGAAGCTTTCTTT. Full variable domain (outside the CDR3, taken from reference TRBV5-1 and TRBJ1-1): KAGVTQTPRYLIKTRGQQVTLSCSPISGHRSVSWYQQTPGQGLQFLFEYFSETQRNKGNFPGRFSGRQFSNSRSEMNVSTLELGDSALYLCASSGGTLSAEAFFGQGTRLTVV.

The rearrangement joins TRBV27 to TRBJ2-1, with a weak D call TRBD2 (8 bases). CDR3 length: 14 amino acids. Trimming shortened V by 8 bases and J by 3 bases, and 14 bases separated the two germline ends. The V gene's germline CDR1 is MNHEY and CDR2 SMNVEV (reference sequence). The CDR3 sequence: CASPGGTSYNEQFF. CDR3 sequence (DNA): TGTGCCAGCCCAGGGGGGACTAGCTACAATGAGCAGTTCTTC.

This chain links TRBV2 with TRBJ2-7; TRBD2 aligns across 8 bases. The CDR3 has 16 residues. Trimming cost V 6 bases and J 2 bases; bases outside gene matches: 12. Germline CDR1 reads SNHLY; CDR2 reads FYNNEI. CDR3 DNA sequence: TGTGCCAGCAGCGAGGGGTCGACTAGCGCTACCTACGAGCAGTACTTC. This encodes CASSEGSTSATYEQYF. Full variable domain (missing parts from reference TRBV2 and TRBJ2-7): EPEVTQTPSHQVTQMGQEVILRCVPISNHLYFYWYRQILGQKVEFLVSFYNNEISEKSEIFDDQFSVERPDGSNFTLKIRSTKLEDSAMYFCASSEGSTSATYEQYFGPGTRLTVT.

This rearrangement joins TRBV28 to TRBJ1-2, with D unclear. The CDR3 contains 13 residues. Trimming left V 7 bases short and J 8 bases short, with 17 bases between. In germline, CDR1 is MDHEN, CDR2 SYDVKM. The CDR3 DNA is TGTGCCAGCACGCAGTTGGACTTTTTAGGCTACACCTTC. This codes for CASTQLDFLGYTF.

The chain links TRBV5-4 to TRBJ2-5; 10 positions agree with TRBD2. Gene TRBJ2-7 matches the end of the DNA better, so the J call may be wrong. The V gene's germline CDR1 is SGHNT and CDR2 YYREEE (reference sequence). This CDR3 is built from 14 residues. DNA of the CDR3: TGTGCCAGCAGCTCGCCTAGCGGGAGCTACGAGCAGTACTTC. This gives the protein CASSSPSGSYEQYF.

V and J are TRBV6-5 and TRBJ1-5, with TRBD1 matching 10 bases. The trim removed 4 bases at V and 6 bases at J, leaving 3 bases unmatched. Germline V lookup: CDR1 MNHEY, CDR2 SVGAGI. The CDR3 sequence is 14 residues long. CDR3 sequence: CASSWRQGAQPQHF. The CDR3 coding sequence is TGTGCCAGCAGTTGGCGACAGGGGGCTCAGCCCCAGCATTTT.

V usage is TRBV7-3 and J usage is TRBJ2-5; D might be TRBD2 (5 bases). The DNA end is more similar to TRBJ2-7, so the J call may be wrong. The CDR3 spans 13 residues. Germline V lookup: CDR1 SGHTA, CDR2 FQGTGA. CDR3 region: CASSAAGSYEQYF. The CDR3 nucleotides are TGTGCCAGCAGCGCCGCGGGTTCCTACGAGCAGTACTTC.

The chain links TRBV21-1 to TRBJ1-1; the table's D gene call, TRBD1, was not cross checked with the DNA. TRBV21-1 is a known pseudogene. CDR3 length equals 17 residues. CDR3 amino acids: CASSPRRQTGENTEAFF. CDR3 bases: TGTGCCAGCAGCCCCCGCCGCCAGACAGGGGAGAACACTGAAGCTTTCTTT.

CDR3 amino acids: CASSFGQGDLYEQYF. The CDR3 bases are TGTGCCAGCAGTTTCGGGCAGGGGGATCTCTACGAGCAGTACTTC. This rearrangement joins TRBV28 to TRBJ2-7; 7 bases line up with TRBD1. The V gene's germline CDR1 is MDHEN and CDR2 SYDVKM. The CDR3 totals 15 residues. V lost 3 bases and J lost 3; bases outside the gene matches: 8.

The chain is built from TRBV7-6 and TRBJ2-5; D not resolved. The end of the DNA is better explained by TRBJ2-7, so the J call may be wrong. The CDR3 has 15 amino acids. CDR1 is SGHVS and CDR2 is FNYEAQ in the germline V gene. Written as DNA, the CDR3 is TGTGCCAGCAGCTTAGCGTACGGAGAGCCCTACGAGCAGTACTTC. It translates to CASSLAYGEPYEQYF.

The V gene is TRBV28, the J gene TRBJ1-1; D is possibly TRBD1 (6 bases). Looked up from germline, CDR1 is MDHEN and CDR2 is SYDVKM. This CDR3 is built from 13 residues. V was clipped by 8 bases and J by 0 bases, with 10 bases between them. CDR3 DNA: TGTGCCAGCTGGACAGACATGAACACTGAAGCTTTCTTT. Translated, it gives CASWTDMNTEAFF.

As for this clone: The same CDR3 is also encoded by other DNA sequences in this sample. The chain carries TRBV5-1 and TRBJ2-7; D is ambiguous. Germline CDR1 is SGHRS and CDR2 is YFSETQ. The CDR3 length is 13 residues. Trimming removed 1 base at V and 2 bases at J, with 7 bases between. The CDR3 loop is CASSLTGTYEQYF. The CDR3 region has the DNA TGCGCCAGCAGCTTGACTGGTACCTACGAGCAGTACTTC. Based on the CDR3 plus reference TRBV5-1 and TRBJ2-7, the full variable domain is KAGVTQTPRYLIKTRGQQVTLSCSPISGHRSVSWYQQTPGQGLQFLFEYFSETQRNKGNFPGRFSGRQFSNSRSEMNVSTLELGDSALYLCASSLTGTYEQYFGPGTRLTVT.

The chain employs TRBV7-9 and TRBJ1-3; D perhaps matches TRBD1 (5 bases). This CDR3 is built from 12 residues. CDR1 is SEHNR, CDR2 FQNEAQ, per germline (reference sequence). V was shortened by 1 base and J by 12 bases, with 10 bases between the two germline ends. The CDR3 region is CASSLVEQGIYF. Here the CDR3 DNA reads TGTGCCAGCAGCTTAGTGGAGCAGGGCATATATTTT. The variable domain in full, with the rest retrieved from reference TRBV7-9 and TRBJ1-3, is DTGVSQNPRHKITKRGQNVTFRCDPISEHNRLYWYRQTLGQGPEFLTYFQNEAQLEKSRLLSDRFSAERPKGSFSTLEIQRTEQGDSAMYLCASSLVEQGIYFGEGSWLTVV.

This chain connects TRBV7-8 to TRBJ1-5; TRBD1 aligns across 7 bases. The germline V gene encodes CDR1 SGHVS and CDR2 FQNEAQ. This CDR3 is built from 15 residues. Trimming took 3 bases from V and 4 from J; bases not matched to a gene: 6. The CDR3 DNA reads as TGTGCCAGCAGCTTCATTCCGGGACAGAATCAGCCCCAGCATTTT. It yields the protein CASSFIPGQNQPQHF. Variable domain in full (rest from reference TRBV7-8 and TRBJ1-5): GAGVSQSPRYKVAKRGQDVALRCDPISGHVSLFWYQQALGQGPEFLTYFQNEAQLDKSGLPSDRFFAERPEGSVSTLKIQRTQQEDSAVYLCASSFIPGQNQPQHFGDGTRLSIL.